A selection of T cell receptor beta chains follows, all from one sample in a study of T cell responses to AZD1222 COVID-19 vaccine. Some clones are missing from TCRdb's copy, which holds only in-frame ones; the method was immunoSEQ multiplex PCR. In the table there are around 120,000 clones, around 93% of which are singletons. Sequences were derived from peripheral blood, sampled 28 days after the second AZD1222 dose. Every receptor here comes from an adult who received the AZD1222 COVID-19 vaccine. Each CDR3 is given without its conserved first and last residue.

TRBJ1-2 | TRBV19 | ASSRSREANYGYT
TRBJ1-6 | TRBV5-5 | ASSLGGRSKYSPLH
TRBJ1-1 | TRBV20-1 | SASVQRSEAF
TRBJ2-5 | TRBV7-8 | ASSAIQETQY
TRBJ1-5 | TRBV19 | ASSIWGRRNQPQH
TRBJ1-2 | TRBV4-1 | ASSQGPGTEYGYT
TRBJ1-2 | TRBV7-2 | ASSLGGRGPYGYT
TRBJ2-7 | TRBV20-1 | SASGRSTYEQY
TRBJ1-1 | TRBV10-3 | AISEGSLMNTEAF
TRBJ1-2 | TRBV12-3/TRBV12-4 | ASSTNNYGYT
TRBJ2-7 | TRBV3-1/TRBV3-2 | ATGQGVEQY
TRBJ1-4 | TRBV7-2 | ASSYGLANEKLF
TRBJ2-4 | TRBV25-1 | ASRRTAENIQY
TRBJ2-1 | TRBV6-2/TRBV6-3 | ASSYFGTSGGNEQF
TRBJ2-1 | TRBV7-2 | ASSTTRLAGKSNEQF
TRBJ1-5 | TRBV10-3 | AISEQGAGQPQH
TRBJ1-2 | TRBV6-5 | ASSPGMNNYGYT